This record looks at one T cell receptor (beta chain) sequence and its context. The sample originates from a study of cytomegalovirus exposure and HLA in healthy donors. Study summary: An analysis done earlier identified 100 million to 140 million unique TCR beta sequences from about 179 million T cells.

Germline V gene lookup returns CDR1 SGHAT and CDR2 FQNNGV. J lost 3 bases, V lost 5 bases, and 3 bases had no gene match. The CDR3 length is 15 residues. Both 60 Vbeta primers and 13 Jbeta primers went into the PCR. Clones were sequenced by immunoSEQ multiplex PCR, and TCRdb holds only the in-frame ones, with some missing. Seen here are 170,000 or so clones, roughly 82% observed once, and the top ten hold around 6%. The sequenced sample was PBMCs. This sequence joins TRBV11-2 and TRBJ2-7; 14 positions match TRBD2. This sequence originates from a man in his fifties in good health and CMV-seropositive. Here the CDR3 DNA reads TGTGCCAGCAGCCCCGGGACTAGCGGGGGCTACGAGCAGTACTTC. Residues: CASSPGTSGGYEQYF.